This is a list of T cell receptor beta chains from one sample in a study of T cells in Graves' hyperthyroidism and ophthalmopathy. Each CDR3 protein gets one entry after TCRdb re-called the multiplex PCR reads with MiXCR. Of approximately 510,000 distinct CDR3 sequences in the sample, 46% were seen once. Sequencing used peripheral blood or thyroid tissue (not recorded which). The origin of the receptors is an adult woman with Graves' disease, either hyperthyroidism or ophthalmopathy (not recorded which). CDR3s include the opening cysteine and the closing phenylalanine or tryptophan. D genes are given only for firm matches. Only some rows state a clone size, as once, few, many or a class for expanded clones.

NA	TRBV10-2	TRBJ2-7	TRBD2	CASSAGLAVGEQYF	TGCGCCAGCAGTGCCGGACTAGCGGTAGGCGAGCAGTACTTC
NA	TRBV10-3	TRBJ2-3	NA	CAVSATGAGGGTDTQYF	TGTGCCGTCAGTGCGACGGGGGCCGGGGGTGGCACAGATACGCAGTATTTT
few	TRBV7-3	TRBJ1-1	NA	CASSLTRNTEAFF	TGTGCCAGCAGCTTGACACGGAACACTGAAGCTTTCTTT
few	TRBV29-1	TRBJ2-7	NA	CSVGRLGAYEQYF	TGCAGCGTTGGACGGTTGGGGGCCTACGAGCAGTACTTC
NA	TRBV2	TRBJ1-2	NA	CASSEQGRTNYGYTF	TGTGCCAGCAGTGAACAGGGAAGGACTAACTATGGCTACACCTTC
NA	TRBV7-7	TRBJ1-2	NA	CASRPLGYTF	TGTGCCAGCAGGCCCCTCGGGTACACCTTC
many	TRBV7-9	TRBJ2-7	NA	CAWSPPPRLSRSYEQYF	TGTGCCTGGAGTCCTCCCCCCCGATTGTCACGGAGCTACGAGCAGTACTTC
NA	TRBV4-3	TRBJ1-4	TRBD1	CASSQDLGTVIATNEKLFF	TGCGCCAGCAGCCAAGATTTGGGGACAGTAATTGCAACTAATGAAAAACTGTTTTTT
NA	TRBV7-3	TRBJ2-2	NA	CASSPTRTGELFF	TGTGCCAGCAGTCCCACCCGGACCGGGGAGCTGTTTTTT
NA	TRBV20-1	TRBJ2-2	TRBD2	CSAPRVAGDAGELFF	TGCAGTGCTCCCCGGGTAGCGGGAGACGCCGGGGAGCTGTTTTTT
NA	TRBV7-6	TRBJ1-1	NA	CASSSGPTEQAFF	TGTGCCAGCAGCTCTGGGCCAACCGAGCAGGCTTTCTTT
NA	TRBV14	TRBJ2-7	TRBD2	CASSQGRGDEQYF	TGTGCCAGCAGCCAAGGGCGGGGGGACGAGCAGTACTTC
few	TRBV2	TRBJ1-1	NA	CASSGGENTEAFF	TGTGCCAGCAGTGGGGGTGAGAACACTGAAGCTTTCTTT
NA	TRBV9	TRBJ2-5	NA	CASSADPTLVGETQYF	TGTGCCAGCAGCGCCGACCCGACTTTGGTGGGAGAGACCCAGTACTTC
many	TRBV6-1	TRBJ1-1	NA	CASSTGTTNTEAFF	TGTGCCAGCAGCACCGGGACAACGAACACTGAAGCTTTCTTT
few	TRBV29-1	TRBJ1-2	NA	CRTLRDYGYTF	TGCAGAACCCTCAGGGACTATGGCTACACCTTC
many	TRBV9	TRBJ1-1	NA	CASSPSSQNTEAFF	TGTGCCAGCAGCCCCTCGAGCCAAAACACTGAAGCTTTCTTT
many	TRBV7-9	TRBJ1-4	NA	CASSLGALGALRF	TGTGCCAGCAGCTTGGGGGCCCTTGGGGCGCTTAGATTT
NA	TRBV5-1	TRBJ1-1	TRBD1	CTSSYWTGANEAFF	TGCACCAGCAGCTACTGGACAGGGGCTAATGAAGCTTTCTTT
many	TRBV20-1	TRBJ1-4	NA	CSATDIGLEKLFF	TGCAGTGCTACGGACATCGGCCTTGAAAAACTGTTTTTT
NA	TRBV11-2	TRBJ1-4	NA	CASSGAEEKLFF	TGTGCCAGCAGCGGGGCAGAAGAAAAACTGTTTTTT
once	TRBV2	TRBJ1-5	NA	CASTDFLRKLSNQPQHF	TGCGCCAGCACCGACTTTCTCAGGAAGCTTAGCAATCAGCCCCAGCATTTT
NA	TRBV13	TRBJ2-6	TRBD1	CASSGDRGRPMRANVLTF	TGTGCCAGCAGCGGAGACAGGGGGCGCCCTATGAGGGCCAACGTCCTGACTTTC
many	TRBV9	TRBJ2-7	TRBD2	CASSATSVSYEQYF	TGTGCCAGCAGCGCAACTAGCGTCTCCTACGAGCAGTACTTC
once	TRBV14	TRBJ1-1	NA	CASSRQSWGLEAFF	TGTGCCAGCAGCCGACAGAGCTGGGGGCTTGAAGCTTTCTTT
NA	TRBV10-3	TRBJ2-2	NA	CASTGPNTGELFF	TGTGCCAGCACGGGGCCAAACACCGGGGAGCTGTTTTTT
NA	TRBV6-6	TRBJ1-2	NA	CASSYSSTSYGYTF	TGTGCCAGCAGTTACTCCAGCACGTCCTATGGCTACACCTTC
NA	TRBV2	TRBJ1-1	NA	CASSARSSTEAFF	TGTGCCAGCAGTGCTAGGTCTTCCACTGAAGCTTTCTTT
NA	TRBV20-1	TRBJ2-5	TRBD2	CSAAAGETQYF	TGCAGTGCCGCAGCGGGGGAGACCCAGTACTTC
many	TRBV19	TRBJ1-5	NA	CASSILRADGDQPQHF	TGTGCCAGTAGTATTCTACGCGCTGACGGGGATCAGCCCCAGCATTTT
many	TRBV2	TRBJ2-5	NA	CASIREETQYF	TGTGCCAGCATCAGGGAAGAGACCCAGTACTTC
NA	TRBV12-3/TRBV12-4	TRBJ2-5	TRBD2	CASSSGLAGGLEETQYF	TGTGCCAGCAGTTCGGGACTAGCGGGAGGATTGGAAGAGACCCAGTACTTC
NA	TRBV20-1	TRBJ1-4	TRBD1	CSAIRTGGMDEKLFF	TGCAGTGCTATACGGACAGGGGGTATGGATGAAAAACTGTTTTTT
NA	TRBV10-3	TRBJ1-1	NA	CAISVGSDTEAFF	TGTGCCATCAGTGTAGGGTCTGACACTGAAGCTTTCTTT
NA	TRBV6-6	TRBJ1-5	NA	CAISERVDNQPQHF	TGTGCCATCAGTGAGAGGGTTGACAATCAGCCCCAGCATTTT
many	TRBV29-1	TRBJ1-2	NA	CSGGDNYGYTF	TGCAGCGGCGGGGACAACTATGGCTACACCTTC
NA	TRBV20-1	TRBJ2-7	TRBD2	CSAHNLLAGDYEQYF	TGCAGTGCTCATAACCTCCTAGCGGGCGACTACGAGCAGTACTTC
few	TRBV10-1	TRBJ2-5	TRBD1	CASSESRGGRETQYF	TGCGCCAGCAGTGAGTCCAGAGGGGGCCGGGAGACCCAGTACTTC
many	TRBV12-3/TRBV12-4	TRBJ2-7	NA	CASSPTITYEQYF	TGTGCCAGCAGTCCCACAATCACGTACGAGCAGTACTTC
many	TRBV6-1	TRBJ1-2	NA	CASSRAPDAYGYTF	TGTGCCAGCAGCCGGGCGCCAGACGCCTATGGCTACACCTTC
once	TRBV4-1	TRBJ1-4	NA	CASSQKREKLFF	TGCGCCAGCAGCCAAAAAAGGGAAAAACTGTTTTTT
NA	TRBV10-1	TRBJ2-3	TRBD2	CASSEPLAGPTDTQYF	TGCGCCAGCAGTGAGCCTCTAGCGGGCCCCACAGATACGCAGTATTTT
NA	TRBV19	TRBJ1-5	TRBD1	CASSEPGQEHYSNQPQHF	TGTGCCAGTAGTGAACCGGGACAGGAGCACTATAGCAATCAGCCCCAGCATTTT
many	TRBV14	TRBJ2-7	TRBD1	CASSQRRDRGAEQYF	TGTGCCAGCAGCCAACGCCGGGACAGGGGAGCCGAGCAGTACTTC
NA	TRBV7-9	TRBJ1-6	TRBD1	CASSLDGTGVSPLHF	TGTGCCAGCAGCTTAGATGGGACAGGGGTTTCACCCCTCCACTTT
NA	TRBV7-3	TRBJ1-2	TRBD1	CASSSGQGVATNGYTF	TGTGCCAGCAGCTCGGGACAGGGGGTGGCGACTAATGGCTACACCTTC
NA	TRBV20-1	TRBJ2-2	TRBD1	CSADDRDTGELFF	TGCAGTGCTGATGACAGGGACACCGGGGAGCTGTTTTTT
many	TRBV10-3	TRBJ2-7	NA	CAISEFATSSYEQYF	TGTGCCATCAGTGAGTTTGCTACCAGCTCCTACGAGCAGTACTTC
NA	TRBV7-9	TRBJ1-4	NA	CASSHREAEKLFF	TGTGCCAGCAGCCACCGGGAAGCGGAAAAACTGTTTTTT
many	TRBV7-3	TRBJ1-1	NA	CASSLDQNTEAFF	TGTGCCAGCAGCTTGGACCAGAACACTGAAGCTTTCTTT
NA	TRBV20-1	TRBJ1-5	TRBD1	CSARSGQVTLGPQHF	TGCAGTGCTAGGTCGGGACAGGTGACCTTAGGGCCCCAGCATTTT
once	TRBV20-1	TRBJ2-5	NA	CSARDRQGREAETQYF	TGCAGTGCTAGAGATCGTCAGGGCAGGGAGGCTGAGACCCAGTACTTC
NA	TRBV25-1	TRBJ1-2	NA	CASSEDPGTSGYTF	TGTGCCAGCAGTGAAGACCCGGGTACGAGCGGCTACACCTTC